These T cell receptor beta chains were read from a single sample in a study of blood T cell repertoires in COVID-19. The repertoire was sequenced with immunoSEQ multiplex PCR; TCRdb's copy has only in-frame clones and lacks some. In the table there are about 150,000 clones, roughly nine tenths of which are singletons. Sample: peripheral blood. The receptors shown here come from a woman aged 40-49 years with acute or convalescent COVID-19. CDR3s include the opening cysteine and the closing phenylalanine or tryptophan. A D gene is named only where the DNA matches it firmly. Not every row has a clone size; where given, it reads once, few, many or a size class.

D: TRBD2; length: 16; size: NA; J: TRBJ2-1; V: TRBV2; DNA: TGTGCCAGCAGTGAACCTACCGCGGGGGGATACAATGAGCAGTTCTTC; CDR3: CASSEPTAGGYNEQFF
D: TRBD2; length: 16; size: NA; J: TRBJ2-7; V: TRBV3-1/TRBV3-2; DNA: TGTGCCAGCAGCCAGGGCCGGGGAGCGGGGTCCTACGAGCAGTACTTC; CDR3: CASSQGRGAGSYEQYF
D: NA; length: 15; size: NA; J: TRBJ2-2; V: TRBV9; DNA: TGTGCCAGCAGCGTAGGTGGTAGTATCACCGGGGAGCTGTTTTTT; CDR3: CASSVGGSITGELFF
D: TRBD2; length: 17; size: NA; J: TRBJ2-5; V: TRBV11-3; DNA: TGTGCCAGCAGCTTAGGATCGACGGGAGGCGCTGCGGAGACCCAGTACTTC; CDR3: CASSLGSTGGAAETQYF
D: TRBD2; length: 16; size: NA; J: TRBJ2-1; V: TRBV5-1; DNA: TGCGCCAGCAGCTTTACTAGCGGTCTTTCCTACAATGAGCAGTTCTTC; CDR3: CASSFTSGLSYNEQFF
D: TRBD2; length: 15; size: NA; J: TRBJ2-3; V: TRBV6-4; DNA: TGTGCCAGCAGTGAGACTAGCGGGGGGGCAGATACGCAGTATTTT; CDR3: CASSETSGGADTQYF
D: TRBD1; length: 13; size: NA; J: TRBJ1-1; V: TRBV19; DNA: TGTGCCAGTAGTAGGACAGGGAACACTGAAGCTTTCTTT; CDR3: CASSRTGNTEAFF
D: NA; length: 14; size: once; J: TRBJ2-7; V: TRBV6-1; DNA: TGTGCCAGCAGTGAGAGGAGTTTAGGCTACGAGCAGTACTTC; CDR3: CASSERSLGYEQYF
D: TRBD1; length: 14; size: NA; J: TRBJ1-2; V: TRBV5-4; DNA: TGTGCCAGCAGCTTGGCGGACAGGGGAAGTGGCTACACCTTC; CDR3: CASSLADRGSGYTF
D: TRBD1; length: 11; size: NA; J: TRBJ2-7; V: TRBV12-3/TRBV12-4; DNA: TGTGCCAGCAGCGGACAGGGAGGGCAGTACTTC; CDR3: CASSGQGGQYF
D: TRBD2; length: 17; size: NA; J: TRBJ2-3; V: TRBV5-1; DNA: TGCGCCAGCAGCCCGGGGACTAGCGGGCGAGCCCCAGATACGCAGTATTTT; CDR3: CASSPGTSGRAPDTQYF
D: TRBD1; length: 18; size: NA; J: TRBJ2-1; V: TRBV4-1; DNA: TGCGCCAGCAGCCAGAAAGGGACAGGGTCGCTTTTTACCACTGAGCAGTTCTTC; CDR3: CASSQKGTGSLFTTEQFF
D: TRBD1; length: 12; size: NA; J: TRBJ1-4; V: TRBV19; DNA: TGTGCCAGTATGGGACAGGCTGAAAAACTGTTTTTT; CDR3: CASMGQAEKLFF
D: TRBD2; length: 15; size: NA; J: TRBJ2-7; V: TRBV4-1; DNA: TGCGCCAGCAGCCAAGTAAGCGGGAGTGGAAACGAGCAGTACTTC; CDR3: CASSQVSGSGNEQYF
D: NA; length: 14; size: NA; J: TRBJ1-2; V: TRBV7-7; DNA: TGTGCCAGCAGCTTAGACTCCTCAGGCCTTGGCTACACCTTC; CDR3: CASSLDSSGLGYTF
D: TRBD2; length: 15; size: NA; J: TRBJ2-1; V: TRBV5-4; DNA: TGTGCCAGCAGCGAGCCCCGGGGGGGCTACAATGAGCAGTTCTTC; CDR3: CASSEPRGGYNEQFF
D: NA; length: 15; size: NA; J: TRBJ2-1; V: TRBV6-5; DNA: TGTGCCAGCAGCCAGGGACTCCCTCCCTACAATGAGCAGTTCTTC; CDR3: CASSQGLPPYNEQFF
D: NA; length: 15; size: NA; J: TRBJ1-6; V: TRBV27; DNA: TGTGCCAGCAGTTTGGGTGGGGCGGCCAAGGTACCCCTCCACTTT; CDR3: CASSLGGAAKVPLHF
D: NA; length: 13; size: NA; J: TRBJ2-7; V: TRBV29-1; DNA: TGCAGCGTTGAGGGTGGGGACACCTACGAGCAGTACTTC; CDR3: CSVEGGDTYEQYF
D: NA; length: 13; size: NA; J: TRBJ1-1; V: TRBV6-4; DNA: TGTGCCAGCTCCTTGGCACGGAACACTGAAGCTTTCTTT; CDR3: CASSLARNTEAFF
D: NA; length: 16; size: few; J: TRBJ2-6; V: TRBV19; DNA: TGTGCCAGTAGTATAGAGGAGGGCTCTGGGGCCAACGTCCTGACTTTC; CDR3: CASSIEEGSGANVLTF
D: TRBD1; length: 15; size: once; J: TRBJ2-2; V: TRBV12-5; DNA: TGTGCTAGTGGTCTCGGACAGGGTCGGACCGGGGAGCTGTTTTTT; CDR3: CASGLGQGRTGELFF
D: NA; length: 14; size: NA; J: TRBJ1-1; V: TRBV6-4; DNA: TGTGCCAGCAGCAGGGAGGGAGGGAACACTGAAGCTTTCTTT; CDR3: CASSREGGNTEAFF
D: NA; length: 14; size: NA; J: TRBJ1-1; V: TRBV5-6; DNA: TGTGCCAGCAGCTTGATCGGTGGTACCACTGAAGCTTTCTTT; CDR3: CASSLIGGTTEAFF
D: NA; length: 13; size: NA; J: TRBJ2-5; V: TRBV5-6; DNA: TGTGCCAGCAGCTTGTCTCTAGAGGAGACCCAGTACTTC; CDR3: CASSLSLEETQYF
D: TRBD1; length: 14; size: NA; J: TRBJ1-2; V: TRBV29-1; DNA: TGCAGCGTTGAAGAGGGACAGGCGGGAGGGGGCTACACCTTC; CDR3: CSVEEGQAGGGYTF
D: NA; length: 14; size: NA; J: TRBJ2-7; V: TRBV2; DNA: TGTGCCAGCAGGCCCGTACAGGGAAACTACGAGCAGTACTTC; CDR3: CASRPVQGNYEQYF